This T cell receptor beta chain is drawn from a study of blood T cell repertoires in COVID-19. Some clones are missing from TCRdb's copy, which holds only in-frame ones; the method was immunoSEQ multiplex PCR. The table has about 150,000 clones, over 70% seen once. Sequencing input: PBMCs or T cells enriched from blood (not recorded which). The receptor's source is a man in his sixties or seventies who had been exposed to COVID-19.

CDR3 sequence (DNA): TGTGCTAGTGGTTTGGAATCCGAGAGTGAGACCCAGTACTTC. Translating gives CASGLESESETQYF. This chain uses TRBV12-5 with TRBJ2-5; D is unresolved. The CDR3 is 14 amino acids. Trimming shortened V by 1 base and J by 5 bases, and 11 bases separated the two germline ends. The V gene's germline CDR1 is LGHNT and CDR2 FRNRAP.